The T cell receptor (beta chain) under discussion was sequenced for a study of blood T cell repertoires in COVID-19. Here immunoSEQ multiplex PCR was the method, and the copy in TCRdb shows in-frame clones only, minus some. This sample yields about 69,000 clones, of which approximately 83% are seen a single time; approximately 17% belongs to the top ten. The CDR3 loop spans 14 amino acids. Germline CDR1 is SNHLY and CDR2 is FYNNEI. V lost 6 bases, J lost 0 bases, and 11 bases lay in between. Sequencing was carried out using peripheral blood. This rearrangement joins TRBV2 to TRBJ2-5, with D perhaps TRBD2 (6 bases). This clonotype was obtained from a man in his forties with COVID-19, enrolled during active disease. Here the CDR3 DNA reads TGTGCCAGCAGGAAGGGACTGTACCAAGAGACCCAGTACTTC. The encoded protein is CASRKGLYQETQYF.